The clone carrying this TCR beta chain was counted at least ten times. Trimming pared 0 bases from V and 4 bases from J, leaving 10 bases between. Germline V gene data show CDR1 as SGHDT and CDR2 as YYEEEE. The CDR3 has 15 residues. This entry comes from a study of Graves' ophthalmopathy and Graves' hyperthyroidism. The sequenced template was RNA, covering the TCR beta CDR3 region. HTBI primers were used in a first-round RT-PCR, which preceded a second-round multiplex PCR. Via MiXCR, TCRdb re-called the multiplex PCR reads, giving one row per CDR3 protein. Counted here are approximately 210,000 distinct CDR3 sequences, about 32% occurring once; the ten biggest clones make up 9.1%.

The source material was peripheral blood. This receptor was identified in a man aged 50-60 years with Graves' ophthalmopathy. The chain links TRBV5-6 to TRBJ2-2, with D hard to call. The CDR3 here is CASSLGVTFTGELFF. DNA of the CDR3: TGTGCCAGCAGCTTGGGAGTGACTTTCACCGGGGAGCTGTTTTTT.